Below are 17 T cell receptor beta chains sequenced from a single sample in a study of blood T cell repertoires in COVID-19. Using immunoSEQ multiplex PCR, the repertoire was profiled, and TCRdb retains in-frame clones only, with some absent. The sample lists 35,000 to 55,000 clones, approximately 87% occurring once. Sequencing was performed on peripheral blood. The receptors originated from a human donor in a cohort sampled during active COVID-19.

The chain joins TRBV29-1 to TRBJ1-5; no clear D gene. V shed 5 bases and J shed 6 bases, with 14 bases lying between them. This CDR3 has 13 residues. Germline-derived CDR1 and CDR2 are SQVTM and ANQGSEA. CDR3 in amino acids: CSVSGGRGQPQHF. The CDR3 bases are TGCAGCGTTTCTGGAGGGCGGGGTCAGCCCCAGCATTTT.

The CDR3 reads CASTLANTGELFF. The CDR3 nucleotides are TGTGCCAGTACCCTAGCCAACACCGGGGAGCTGTTTTTT. The chain recombines TRBV7-8 with TRBJ2-2, with D possibly being TRBD2 (5 bases). The V gene's germline CDR1 is SGHVS and CDR2 FQNEAQ. The V end lost 9 bases, the J end lost 2 bases, and 10 bases lay between the germline ends. This CDR3 has 13 amino acids. Using reference TRBV7-8 and TRBJ2-2 for the parts outside the CDR3, the full variable domain is GAGVSQSPRYKVAKRGQDVALRCDPISGHVSLFWYQQALGQGPEFLTYFQNEAQLDKSGLPSDRFFAERPEGSVSTLKIQRTQQEDSAVYLCASTLANTGELFFGEGSRLTVL.

This sequence joins TRBV7-9 and TRBJ1-4; possible D gene TRBD1, 5 bases. The CDR3 has 15 amino acids. Trimming took off 1 base at V and 8 bases at J, with 14 bases between the two ends. Germline lookup yields CDR1 SEHNR and CDR2 FQNEAQ (reference sequence). CDR3 sequence reads: CASSLGGASGEKLFF. In DNA form, the CDR3 reads TGTGCCAGCAGCTTAGGTGGGGCGTCTGGAGAAAAACTGTTTTTT.

The V call is TRBV5-6, the J call TRBJ1-2; possible D gene TRBD1, 6 bases. The CDR3 sequence is 14 residues long. Germline loops: CDR1 SGHDT, CDR2 YYEEEE. V was trimmed by 1 base and J by 4 bases, leaving 11 bases between them. CDR3 in DNA: TGTGCCAGCAGCTTGTTGGGGGACACCTATGGCTACACCTTC. As protein: CASSLLGDTYGYTF. Combining the CDR3 with reference TRBV5-6 and TRBJ1-2 gives the whole variable domain DAGVTQSPTHLIKTRGQQVTLRCSPKSGHDTVSWYQQALGQGPQFIFQYYEEEERQRGNFPDRFSGHQFPNYSSELNVNALLLGDSALYLCASSLLGDTYGYTFGSGTRLTVV.

This chain links TRBV5-1 with TRBJ1-1; D remains ambiguous. The CDR3 covers 13 residues. The germline gives CDR1 SGHRS, CDR2 YFSETQ. The V gene lost 1 base and the J gene lost 1 base, with 5 bases spanning the gap. The CDR3 sequence is CASSLTANTEAFF. The CDR3 DNA reads as TGCGCCAGCAGCTTGACAGCGAACACTGAAGCTTTCTTT.

The CDR3 DNA reads as TGTGCCAGCAGTTCTCCTAGCGGAATCTACAATGAGCAGTTCTTC. It translates to CASSSPSGIYNEQFF. The J gene is TRBJ2-1, the V gene TRBV6-5, with 7 nucleotides matching TRBD2. This CDR3 region has 15 residues. CDR1 is MNHEY, CDR2 SVGAGI, per germline. J gave up 3 bases and V 4 bases, and 6 bases lay outside the gene matches.

CDR3 amino acids: CASSPSQGERNQPQHF. CDR3 DNA: TGTGCCAGCAGCCCCTCACAGGGGGAGAGGAATCAGCCCCAGCATTTT. The chain uses TRBV27 and TRBJ1-5; 8 nucleotides align to TRBD1. Germline V lookup: CDR1 MNHEY, CDR2 SMNVEV (reference sequence). The ends lost 6 bases at V and 4 bases at J; junction bases unmatched: 11. CDR3 length equals 16 residues.

The chain recombines TRBV24-1 with TRBJ2-7, with unresolved D. V was shortened by 4 bases and J by 5 bases, with 11 bases between the two germline ends. This CDR3 contains 13 residues. CDR1 is KGHDR and CDR2 is SFDVKD in the germline V gene. As DNA, the CDR3 is TGTGCCACCAGTGACCCACTATGGGACGAGCAGTACTTC. Amino acids: CATSDPLWDEQYF.

The chain recombines TRBV6-5 with TRBJ1-1; D is unresolved. CDR3 length: 13 amino acids. Between the trimmed V and J ends, which lost 6 bases and 0 bases, there was a span of 8 bases. Per the germline V gene, CDR1 is MNHEY and CDR2 is SVGAGI. The CDR3 is CASSVTLNTEAFF. For the CDR3, the DNA is TGTGCCAGCAGCGTGACACTGAACACTGAAGCTTTCTTT.

This clone was recorded a few times. The CDR3 is CASSPGQEKYNEQFF. The CDR3 DNA reads as TGTGCCAGCAGCCCCGGACAAGAGAAATACAATGAGCAGTTCTTC. The gene calls are TRBV3-1 (or the pseudogene TRBV3-2) and TRBJ2-1; the D gene is possibly TRBD1 (5 bases). Trimming left V 4 bases short and J 4 bases short, with 14 bases between. This CDR3 has 15 residues. Germline assignment: CDR1 LGHDT and CDR2 YNNKEL (reference sequence).

This clone was seen just once. The chain recombines TRBV19 with TRBJ1-4, with D tentatively TRBD1 (5 bases). The CDR3 totals 14 residues. Germline V gene sequence: CDR1 LNHDA, CDR2 SQIVND (reference sequence). V lost 5 bases, J lost 7 bases, and 14 bases lay in between. CDR3 sequence: CASSLGGSGEKLFF. CDR3 coding DNA: TGTGCCAGTAGTCTCGGGGGTTCGGGTGAAAAACTGTTTTTT.

The sample holds a few counts of this clone. The gene calls are TRBV10-3 and TRBJ2-2, with 8 nucleotides matching TRBD1. J gave up 4 bases and V 7 bases, and 5 bases lay outside the gene matches. This CDR3 spans 14 amino acids. Germline V CDR1 and CDR2: ENHRY, SYGVKD. CDR3: CAIKGQGATGELFF. The CDR3 DNA sequence: TGTGCCATCAAGGGTCAGGGGGCCACCGGGGAGCTGTTTTTT.

This chain links TRBV10-1 with TRBJ1-1; 7 bases match TRBD1. The CDR3 totals 16 residues. Germline V lookup: CDR1 WNHNN, CDR2 SYGVQD (reference sequence). The ends lost 6 bases at V and 8 bases at J; junction bases unmatched: 18. This chain's CDR3 is CASSLPQTQGRKEAFF. CDR3 sequence (DNA): TGCGCCAGCAGCCTACCCCAGACACAGGGGAGGAAGGAAGCTTTCTTT.

J is TRBJ2-3 and V is TRBV7-3, with a possible D match to TRBD2 (5 bases). The CDR3 extends over 13 amino acids. Germline V CDR1 and CDR2: SGHTA, FQGTGA. V was cut by 5 bases and J by 5 bases, with 11 bases left in between. The CDR3 DNA reads TGTGCCAGCAGCCTAGCTATAGGAGATACGCAGTATTTT. Translating it yields CASSLAIGDTQYF.

The CDR3 DNA is TGTGCCACCAGCAGACGGCCTCCGGGACAGGTCTACAATGAGCAGTTCTTC. Translation: CATSRRPPGQVYNEQFF. V usage is TRBV15 and J usage is TRBJ2-1; 8 nucleotides line up with TRBD1. Germline assignment: CDR1 LNHNV and CDR2 YYDKDF (reference sequence). CDR3 length: 17 residues. Unmatched junction bases numbered 9, after V lost 2 bases and J lost 3 bases.

Only a few counts were recorded for this clone. This rearrangement joins TRBV10-2 to TRBJ2-7, with 12 bases that match TRBD2. The trim removed 2 bases at V and 2 bases at J, leaving 10 bases unmatched. In germline, CDR1 is WSHSY, CDR2 SAAADI. The CDR3 contains 18 residues. The CDR3 spells CASSEALTSGRRAYEQYF. Written as DNA, the CDR3 is TGCGCCAGCAGTGAGGCGCTGACTAGCGGGAGACGGGCCTACGAGCAGTACTTC.

This clone was observed a single time. The chain combines TRBV7-9 with TRBJ2-1, with 9 nucleotides matching TRBD2. Germline V lookup: CDR1 SEHNR, CDR2 FQNEAQ (reference sequence). The CDR3 sequence is 17 residues long. V dropped 5 bases and J dropped 6; count of bases not matched to a gene: 14. The CDR3 spells CASSIVRWREGPNEQFF. The CDR3 coding sequence is TGTGCCAGCAGCATTGTCCGGTGGCGGGAGGGCCCCAATGAGCAGTTCTTC. The full variable domain, in which reference TRBV7-9 and TRBJ2-1 provide the parts outside the CDR3, is DTGVSQNPRHKITKRGQNVTFRCDPISEHNRLYWYRQTLGQGPEFLTYFQNEAQLEKSRLLSDRFSAERPKGSFSTLEIQRTEQGDSAMYLCASSIVRWREGPNEQFFGPGTRLTVL.